These T cell receptor beta chains were read from a single sample in a study of control samples from healthy donors and cancer patients. Some clones are missing from TCRdb's copy, which holds only in-frame ones; the method was immunoSEQ multiplex PCR. This table holds 130,000 or so clones, about nine tenths found once. Sequencing was performed on blood. Receptors originate from a woman aged 50 to 60 in good health. Both conserved end residues are part of each CDR3. The D gene is left open where the match is weak. Clone sizes are given selectively: once, few, many, or a class where the clone is expanded.

j_gene	abundance	d_gene	v_gene	CDR3aa	CDR3nt
TRBJ1-5	.	.	TRBV27	CASSLSSRTTSNQPQHF	TGTGCCAGCAGTTTATCCTCCCGGACAACTAGCAATCAGCCCCAGCATTTT
TRBJ1-4	.	.	TRBV7-8	CASSLAHREKLFF	TGTGCCAGCAGCTTAGCGCACCGGGAAAAACTGTTTTTT
TRBJ1-4	.	.	TRBV5-1	CASSLESREKLFF	TGCGCCAGCAGCTTGGAGTCCCGTGAAAAACTGTTTTTT
TRBJ1-5	.	.	TRBV11-2	CASSITGINQPQHF	TGTGCCAGCAGCATCACAGGTATCAATCAGCCCCAGCATTTT
TRBJ2-7	.	.	TRBV3-1/TRBV3-2	CASSQDRPNRGLYEQYF	TGTGCCAGCAGCCAAGATCGGCCTAACCGGGGTCTATACGAGCAGTACTTC
TRBJ1-1	.	.	TRBV2	CASREVGPEAFF	TGTGCCAGCCGAGAAGTGGGCCCTGAAGCTTTCTTT
TRBJ1-2	once	.	TRBV28	CASSRGPQGGYTF	TGTGCCAGCAGTCGAGGGCCCCAAGGGGGCTACACCTTC
TRBJ1-3	.	.	TRBV18	CASSLPQSSGNTIYF	TGTGCCAGCTCACTTCCACAGAGCTCTGGAAACACCATATATTTT
TRBJ2-2	.	.	TRBV6-5	CASTRRRGNTGELFF	TGTGCCAGCACCCGACGACGGGGGAACACCGGGGAGCTGTTTTTT
TRBJ1-5	.	.	TRBV7-2	CASSLYGVGGHQPQHF	TGTGCCAGCAGCTTATACGGGGTTGGGGGCCATCAGCCCCAGCATTTT
TRBJ1-4	.	.	TRBV12-3/TRBV12-4	CASSLSHAEKLFF	TGTGCCAGCAGTTTAAGTCATGCTGAAAAACTGTTTTTT
TRBJ2-7	.	.	TRBV6-6	CASSFGTSYEQYF	TGTGCCAGCAGTTTCGGGACATCCTACGAGCAGTACTTC
TRBJ1-3	.	.	TRBV7-9	CASSTGRGLAGNTIYF	TGTGCCAGCAGCACCGGCAGGGGCCTCGCTGGAAACACCATATATTTT
TRBJ1-5	.	.	TRBV19	CASSPPWGAVNQPQHF	TGTGCCAGTAGTCCACCCTGGGGGGCCGTCAATCAGCCCCAGCATTTT
TRBJ1-5	.	.	TRBV5-4	CASSLGPGSNQPQHF	TGTGCCAGCAGCCTCGGACCAGGAAGCAATCAGCCCCAGCATTTT
TRBJ2-5	.	.	TRBV5-1	CASSTGGRQETQYF	TGCGCCAGCAGCACGGGTGGGCGGCAAGAGACCCAGTACTTC
TRBJ2-3	.	TRBD1	TRBV5-6	CASSGIGQGTDTQYF	TGTGCCAGCAGCGGGATTGGACAGGGAACAGATACGCAGTATTTT
TRBJ1-6	.	.	TRBV5-4	CASSLDRPGSPLHF	TGTGCCAGCAGCTTGGACAGACCTGGTTCACCCCTCCACTTT
TRBJ2-7	once	TRBD2	TRBV2	CASSVPRTSGGNEQYF	TGTGCCAGCAGTGTCCCTAGGACTAGCGGGGGGAACGAGCAGTACTTC
TRBJ1-1	.	.	TRBV12-3/TRBV12-4	CASSLGVEAFF	TGTGCCAGCAGTCTGGGGGTCGAAGCTTTCTTT
TRBJ2-1	once	TRBD1	TRBV5-1	CASSETGGSYNEQFF	TGCGCCAGCAGCGAGACAGGGGGCTCCTACAATGAGCAGTTCTTC
TRBJ1-1	.	TRBD1	TRBV6-5	CASSSTGFTEAFF	TGTGCCAGCAGCTCGACAGGGTTCACTGAAGCTTTCTTT
TRBJ2-3	.	TRBD2	TRBV20-1	CSASIVLAGGRTDTQYF	TGCAGTGCTAGTATAGTACTAGCGGGGGGCCGCACAGATACGCAGTATTTT
TRBJ1-5	.	.	TRBV10-2	CASSVGGLRSNQPQHF	TGCGCCAGCAGTGTGGGGGGGTTGAGAAGCAATCAGCCCCAGCATTTT
TRBJ1-1	few	.	TRBV5-4	CASSFRTSRAFF	TGTGCCAGCAGCTTTAGGACCAGTCGGGCTTTCTTT
TRBJ2-3	.	TRBD2	TRBV30	CAWAGGTDTQYF	TGTGCCTGGGCGGGGGGCACAGATACGCAGTATTTT
TRBJ1-2	once	TRBD1	TRBV28	CASSVTGGADGYTF	TGTGCCAGCAGTGTTACAGGGGGCGCGGATGGCTACACCTTC
TRBJ1-2	.	.	TRBV15	CATSRDKTGLGYTF	TGTGCCACCAGCAGAGACAAGACAGGCTTAGGCTACACCTTC